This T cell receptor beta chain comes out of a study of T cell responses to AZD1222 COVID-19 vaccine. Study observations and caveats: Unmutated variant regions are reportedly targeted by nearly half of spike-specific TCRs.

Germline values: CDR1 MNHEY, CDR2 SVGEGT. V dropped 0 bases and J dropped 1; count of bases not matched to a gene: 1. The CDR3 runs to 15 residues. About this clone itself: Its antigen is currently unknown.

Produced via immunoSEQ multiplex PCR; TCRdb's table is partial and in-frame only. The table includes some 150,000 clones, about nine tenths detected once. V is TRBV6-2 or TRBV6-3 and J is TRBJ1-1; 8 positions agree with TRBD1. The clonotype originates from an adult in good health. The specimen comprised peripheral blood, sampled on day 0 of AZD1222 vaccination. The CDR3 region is CASSYSGTGNTEAFF. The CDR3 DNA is TGTGCCAGCAGTTACTCGGGGACAGGGAACACTGAAGCTTTCTTT.